The TCR beta chain described here comes from a study of T cells in localized non-small cell lung cancer. Whole-study results and caveats: Paired adjacent lung recovered a median about 61 of the top 100 tumor clones. Longer overall survival accompanied higher blood T cell density. Tumor showed lower T cell clonality than uninvolved adjacent lung, where it was highest.

The CDR3 consists of 13 residues. Germline CDR1 is SNHLY and CDR2 is FYNNEI. Trimming removed 11 bases from V and 4 bases from J, with 14 bases in between. This clone was detected only a few times. Its antigen is as yet unknown. Sequencing was performed with immunoSEQ multiplex PCR; in TCRdb, only in-frame clones are kept and a portion is missing. Altogether about 1,700 clones are present, 20% to 25% being singletons, with the ten largest covering under 15%. The sample in question was lung tumor tissue, obtained before any cancer treatment. This receptor was obtained from a man aged 35 to 70 with stage III lung adenocarcinoma. The chain combines TRBV2 with TRBJ1-4; D uncertain. The CDR3 here is CAGGRSLNEKLFF. As DNA, the CDR3 is TGTGCCGGCGGACGTTCCCTTAATGAAAAACTGTTTTTT.